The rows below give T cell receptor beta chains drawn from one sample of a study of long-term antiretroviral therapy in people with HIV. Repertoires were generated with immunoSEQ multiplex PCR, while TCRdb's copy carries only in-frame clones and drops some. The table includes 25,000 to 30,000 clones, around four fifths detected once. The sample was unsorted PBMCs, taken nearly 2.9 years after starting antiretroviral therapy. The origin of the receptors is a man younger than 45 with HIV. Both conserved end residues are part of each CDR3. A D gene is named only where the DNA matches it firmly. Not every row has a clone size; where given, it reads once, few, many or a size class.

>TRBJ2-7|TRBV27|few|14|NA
TGTGCCAGCACCCAACAGCGAGAAGGGTACGAGCAGTACTTC
CASTQQREGYEQYF
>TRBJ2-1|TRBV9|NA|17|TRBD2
TGTGCCAGCAGCGTAGTTCCCCTAGCGGGGGGGCGTAATGAGCAGTTCTTC
CASSVVPLAGGRNEQFF
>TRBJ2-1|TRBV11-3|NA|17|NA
TGTGCCAGCAGCTTAGGACAACAGGGCAGCTCCTACAATGAGCAGTTCTTC
CASSLGQQGSSYNEQFF
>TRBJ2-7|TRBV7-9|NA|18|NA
TGTGCCAGCAGCCAAGATGGGGGTCTAGCTTTTCGATCCTACGAGCAGTACTTC
CASSQDGGLAFRSYEQYF
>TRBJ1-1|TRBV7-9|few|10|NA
TGTGCCAGCAGCTTAGTTGAAGCTTTCTTT
CASSLVEAFF
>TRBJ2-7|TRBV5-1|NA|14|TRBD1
TGCGCCAGCAGCCCTATGGGACAGGGCTACGAGCAGTACTTC
CASSPMGQGYEQYF
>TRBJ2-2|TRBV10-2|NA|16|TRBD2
TGCGCCAGCAGGGGGACTAGCGGGAGAGACACCGGGGAGCTGTTTTTT
CASRGTSGRDTGELFF
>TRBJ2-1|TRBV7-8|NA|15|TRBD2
TGTGCCAGCAGCCCCCGTAGCGGGAACTACAATGAGCAGTTCTTC
CASSPRSGNYNEQFF
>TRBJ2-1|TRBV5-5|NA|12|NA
TGTGCCAGCCGGTCTCACACGAATGAGCAGTTCTTC
CASRSHTNEQFF
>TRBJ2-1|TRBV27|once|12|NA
TGTGCCAGCAGTTTGGGGGGCAATGAGCAGTTCTTC
CASSLGGNEQFF
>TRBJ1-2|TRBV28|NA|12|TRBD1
TGTGCCATCAACCGGGACAGCTATGGCTACACCTTC
CAINRDSYGYTF
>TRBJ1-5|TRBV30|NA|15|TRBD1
TGTGCCTGGAGTAGGAGGACAGGGATGACGGAGCCCCAGCATTTT
CAWSRRTGMTEPQHF
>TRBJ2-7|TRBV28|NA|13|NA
TGTGCCAGCAGTTGGGGGGACATTTACGAGCAGTACTTC
CASSWGDIYEQYF
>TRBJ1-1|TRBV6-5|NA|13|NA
TGTGCCAGCAGTTACGGGGACACGGCTGAAGCTTTCTTT
CASSYGDTAEAFF
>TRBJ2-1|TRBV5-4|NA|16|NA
TGTGCCAGCAGTTCCCCACGGCAGGGGGGTTACAATGAGCAGTTCTTC
CASSSPRQGGYNEQFF
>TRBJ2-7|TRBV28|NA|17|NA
TGTGCCAGCAGTTTATCAAGGGTACTGGGGGGTTCCTACGAGCAGTACTTC
CASSLSRVLGGSYEQYF
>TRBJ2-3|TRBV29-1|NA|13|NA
TGCAGCGTTGGCGGTCCACCCACAGATACGCAGTATTTT
CSVGGPPTDTQYF
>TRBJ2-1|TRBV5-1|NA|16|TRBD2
TGCGCCAGCAGCTCCGCTAGCGGGAGACCACACAATGAGCAGTTCTTC
CASSSASGRPHNEQFF
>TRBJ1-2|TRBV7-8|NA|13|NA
TGTGCCAGCAGAAAGGACGGATCCTATGGCTACACCTTC
CASRKDGSYGYTF
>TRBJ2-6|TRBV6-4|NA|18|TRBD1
TGTGCCAGCAGTGACGGGCCAGGGGGAATCTCTGGGGCCAACGTCCTGACTTTC
CASSDGPGGISGANVLTF
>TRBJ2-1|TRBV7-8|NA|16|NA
TGTGCCAGCAGCTTAGGGGCCGGCGGGTTGGGTGATGAGCAGTTCTTC
CASSLGAGGLGDEQFF
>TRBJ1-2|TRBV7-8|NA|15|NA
TGTGCCAGCAGCCTAGCAGCGGGATTCAACTATGGCTACACCTTC
CASSLAAGFNYGYTF
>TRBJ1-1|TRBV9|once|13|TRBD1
TGTGCCAGCAGCGTAGACCCGACAGGGGGAGCTTTCTTT
CASSVDPTGGAFF
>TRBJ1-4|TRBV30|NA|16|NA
TGTGCCTGGAGCAGAGCCTCCGGGACATGGGGTGAAAAACTGTTTTTT
CAWSRASGTWGEKLFF
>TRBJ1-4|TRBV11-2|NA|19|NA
TGTGCCAGCAGCTTAGTGGGTGGGCCAGGGAGGGGCCCCAATGAAAAACTGTTTTTT
CASSLVGGPGRGPNEKLFF
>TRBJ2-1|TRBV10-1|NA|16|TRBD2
TGCGCCAGGGGAGGGACTAGCGGGGGCCCCTTTGGTGAGCAGTTCTTC
CARGGTSGGPFGEQFF
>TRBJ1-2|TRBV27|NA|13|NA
TGTGCCAGCAGTAGTCCCGGGTCTGATGGCTACACCTTC
CASSSPGSDGYTF
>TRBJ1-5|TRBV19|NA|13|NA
TGTGCCAGTAGTCTAGGAAGCAATCAGCCCCAGCATTTT
CASSLGSNQPQHF